The sequence of this T cell receptor beta chain was determined in a study of CD8 T cells in ankylosing spondylitis. Whole-study findings and limits: Within ankylosing spondylitis blood, a TCR beta motif made up of seven to nine highly homologous variants appeared to be characteristic.

With molecular barcodes, quantitative 5'-RACE was used to make the TCR beta libraries. TCRdb analysed the 5' RACE reads with MiXCR anew, one entry per CDR3 protein. In the table there are 700,000 or so distinct CDR3 sequences, around 20% of which are singletons. Comment on this clonotype: The target antigen is unknown.

Trimming removed 5 bases from V and 9 bases from J, with 20 bases in between. The CDR3 length is 15 residues. Germline-derived CDR1 and CDR2 are SGHAT and FQNNGV. The V gene is TRBV11-2, the J gene TRBJ2-1, with D unresolved. The sequencing sample was made of blood, either unsorted or a sorted T cell fraction (not recorded which). This TCR came from a male donor with ankylosing spondylitis. In nucleotides, the CDR3 is TGTGCCAGCAGCCGAAGTCGCGAGCCAAGACGTGAGCAGTTCTTC. Translating it yields CASSRSREPRREQFF.